The 7 T cell receptor beta chains below were found in one sample sequenced in a study of blood T cell repertoires in COVID-19. TCRdb's copy holds only in-frame clones and misses some; the assay was immunoSEQ multiplex PCR. This table holds 95,000 or so clones, more than 70% found once. The sample consisted of peripheral blood. Receptors were obtained from a human donor in a cohort sampled during active COVID-19.

The chain employs TRBV28 and TRBJ1-1, with D possibly being TRBD1 (6 bases). This CDR3 region has 13 residues. V dropped 7 bases and J dropped 8 bases, with 17 bases sitting between them. Germline values: CDR1 MDHEN, CDR2 SYDVKM. CDR3 region: CASTLPGTKEAFF. The CDR3 DNA reads as TGTGCCAGCACCTTACCCGGGACAAAAGAAGCTTTCTTT.

In its sample, this clone was seen a few times. This chain connects TRBV18 to TRBJ1-1, with 9 positions matching TRBD1. This CDR3 spans 13 amino acids. The germline CDR1 and CDR2 sequences are KGHSH and LQKENI. Losses at the gene ends were 8 bases for V and 5 bases for J; bases not matched to a gene: 6. The CDR3 here is CASLGTGRTEAFF. In DNA, the CDR3 is TGTGCCAGCCTGGGGACAGGGAGGACTGAAGCTTTCTTT.

This clone was found a few times. The rearrangement uses TRBV7-9 and TRBJ1-5, with D hard to call. The V end lost 6 bases, the J end lost 0 bases, and 6 bases lay between the germline ends. CDR1 SEHNR and CDR2 FQNEAQ come from the germline V gene (reference sequence). The CDR3 runs to 13 residues. CDR3 region: CASSPNSNQPQHF. CDR3 sequence (DNA): TGTGCCAGCAGTCCCAATAGCAATCAGCCCCAGCATTTT.

The rearrangement joins TRBV5-1 to TRBJ1-2, with 7 bases that match TRBD1. Germline V gene sequence: CDR1 SGHRS, CDR2 YFSETQ. V gave up 1 base and J gave up 3 bases; unmatched junction bases: 3. The CDR3 loop spans 14 amino acids. The CDR3 DNA is TGCGCCAGCAGCTTGATAGGGGGCGACTATGGCTACACCTTC. Translating it yields CASSLIGGDYGYTF. The full variable domain, its missing parts supplied by reference TRBV5-1 and TRBJ1-2, is KAGVTQTPRYLIKTRGQQVTLSCSPISGHRSVSWYQQTPGQGLQFLFEYFSETQRNKGNFPGRFSGRQFSNSRSEMNVSTLELGDSALYLCASSLIGGDYGYTFGSGTRLTVV.

This clone showed up just once. The chain links TRBV5-4 to TRBJ2-5; a possible D gene is TRBD2 (6 bases). CDR3 length: 13 residues. Germline CDR1 and CDR2: SGHNT and YYREEE (reference sequence). The V end lost 3 bases, the J end lost 7 bases, and 13 bases lay between the germline ends. The CDR3, as DNA: TGTGCCAGCAGCTGGGACTTTGTCGGGACCCAGTACTTC. This translates into CASSWDFVGTQYF.

V is TRBV5-1 and J is TRBJ2-3; TRBD2 aligns across 11 bases. The V segment lost 5 bases and the J segment 2 bases; nucleotides outside the gene matches: 7. CDR1 SGHRS and CDR2 YFSETQ come from the germline V gene. The CDR3 sequence is 16 residues long. The CDR3 here is CASRAGTSGYTDTQYF. In nucleotides, the CDR3 is TGCGCCAGCAGAGCTGGGACTAGCGGTTACACAGATACGCAGTATTTT.

The genes are TRBV6-5 and TRBJ1-1; 10 nucleotides match TRBD1. Losses at the gene ends were 5 bases for V and 5 bases for J; bases not matched to a gene: 5. Germline CDR1 MNHEY, CDR2 SVGAGI. The length of the CDR3 is 14 residues. CDR3 sequence (DNA): TGTGCCAGCAGTACGGACAGGGGGGCTACTGAAGCTTTCTTT. As protein: CASSTDRGATEAFF.